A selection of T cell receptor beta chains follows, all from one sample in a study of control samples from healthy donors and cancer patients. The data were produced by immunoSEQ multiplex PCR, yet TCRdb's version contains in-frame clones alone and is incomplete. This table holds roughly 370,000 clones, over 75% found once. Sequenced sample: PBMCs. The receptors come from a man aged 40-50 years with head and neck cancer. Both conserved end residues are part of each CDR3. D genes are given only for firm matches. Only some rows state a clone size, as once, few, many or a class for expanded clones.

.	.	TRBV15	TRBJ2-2	TGTGCCACCAGCAGAGTTAACACGAACACCGGGGAGCTGTTTTTT	CATSRVNTNTGELFF
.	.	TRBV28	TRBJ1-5	TGTGCCAGCAGTTCACAGGGTGCGGGCAATCAGCCCCAGCATTTT	CASSSQGAGNQPQHF
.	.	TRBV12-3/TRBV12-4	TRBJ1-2	TGTGCCAGCAGTTTTGGTAACTATGGCTACACCTTC	CASSFGNYGYTF
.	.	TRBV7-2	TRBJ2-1	TGTGCCAGCAGCTTAGAGGCCAGTCGGGAGCAGTTCTTC	CASSLEASREQFF
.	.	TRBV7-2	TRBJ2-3	TGTGCCAGCAGCTTAGGAACTAGGGCTAGCACAGATACGCAGTATTTT	CASSLGTRASTDTQYF
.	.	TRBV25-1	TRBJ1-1	TGTGCCAGCAGTGCCTCGCCCCTTGGTGGGTCCACTGAAGCTTTCTTT	CASSASPLGGSTEAFF
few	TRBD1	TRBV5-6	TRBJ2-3	TGTGCCAGCAGCTGGGACAGGGGCACCACGCAGTATTTT	CASSWDRGTTQYF
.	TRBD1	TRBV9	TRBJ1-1	TGTGCCAGCAGACCTATGGACAGGGAAATTGAAGCTTTCTTT	CASRPMDREIEAFF
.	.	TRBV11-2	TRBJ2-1	TGTGCCAGCAGCCGCTGGACAGAGGGTAATAATGAGCAGTTCTTC	CASSRWTEGNNEQFF
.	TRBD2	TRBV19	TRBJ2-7	TGTGCCAGTAGTATAAGGGAGGGAGAGTTGAGGGAACGAGAGCAGTACTTC	CASSIREGELREREQYF
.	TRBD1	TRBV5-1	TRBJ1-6	TGCGCCAGCAGCTTGGGACTCAGACAGGGGAATTCACCCCTCCACTTT	CASSLGLRQGNSPLHF
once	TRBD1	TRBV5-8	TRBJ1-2	TGTGCCAGCAGCTCGGGAGGACAGGGGGCCTATGGCTACACCTTC	CASSSGGQGAYGYTF
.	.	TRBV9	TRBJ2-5	TGTGCCAGCAGCGTTGGCCCGACAGCCGAAGAGACCCAGTACTTC	CASSVGPTAEETQYF
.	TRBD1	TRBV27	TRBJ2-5	TGTGCCAGCTTAAAGGCCGGAACAGGGGAAGAGACCCAGTACTTC	CASLKAGTGEETQYF
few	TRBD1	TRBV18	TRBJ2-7	TGTGCCAGCTCACCCCAGGGGGCCCACGAGCAGTACTTC	CASSPQGAHEQYF
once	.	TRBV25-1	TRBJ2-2	TGTGCCAGCAGAACAGGAATCAACACCGGGGAGCTGTTTTTT	CASRTGINTGELFF
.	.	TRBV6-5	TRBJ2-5	TGTGCCAGCAGTTACTGGGAGACCCAGTACTTC	CASSYWETQYF
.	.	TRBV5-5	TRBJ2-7	TGTGCCAGCAGCCCAGGCCCAAGTTCCGCCTACGAGCAGTACTTC	CASSPGPSSAYEQYF
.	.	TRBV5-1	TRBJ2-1	TGCGCCAGTAGCTGGGGAGGAAAGGGGAGGTATGAGCAGTTCTTC	CASSWGGKGRYEQFF
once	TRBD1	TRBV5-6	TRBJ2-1	TGTGCCAGCAGCCCCCTTGGAGGGACAGGGAGGGGCAATGAGCAGTTCTTC	CASSPLGGTGRGNEQFF
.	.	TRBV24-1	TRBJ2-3	TGTGCCACCAGTGACTCCCGGAGCACAGATACGCAGTATTTT	CATSDSRSTDTQYF
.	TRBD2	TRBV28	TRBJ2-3	TGTGCCAGCAGACTAGCGGGAGCCACAGATACGCAGTATTTT	CASRLAGATDTQYF
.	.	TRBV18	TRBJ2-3	TGTGCCAGCTCCAAGGGCGGGGTCGGCACAGATACGCAGTATTTT	CASSKGGVGTDTQYF
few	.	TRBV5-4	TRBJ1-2	TGTGCCAGCAGCCCACTCACCGGGGGAGCAGTCTATGGCTACACCTTC	CASSPLTGGAVYGYTF
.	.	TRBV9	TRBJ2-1	TGTGCCAGCAGCGTTGGCGCGAGCTCCTACAATGAGCAGTTCTTC	CASSVGASSYNEQFF
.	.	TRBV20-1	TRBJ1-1	TGCAGTGCCAACCGGGACCGAGAAGCTTTCTTT	CSANRDREAFF
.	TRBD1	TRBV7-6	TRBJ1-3	TGTGCCAGCAGCCAGGGACAGGCGTACTCTGGAAACACCATATATTTT	CASSQGQAYSGNTIYF
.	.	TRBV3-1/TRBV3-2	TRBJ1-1	TGTGCCAGCAGCCAAGGGGGACGGCCGAACACTGAAGCTTTCTTT	CASSQGGRPNTEAFF
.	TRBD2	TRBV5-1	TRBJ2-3	TGCGCCAGCAGCACCAATGGGGGGGGCACAGATACGCAGTATTTT	CASSTNGGGTDTQYF
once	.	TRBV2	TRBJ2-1	TGTGCCAGCAGAGGGGGACTCTTACCCGTGAGCTCCTACAATGAGCAGTTCTTC	CASRGGLLPVSSYNEQFF
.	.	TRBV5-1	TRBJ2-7	TGCGCCAGCAGCTTGGGTAGGGCCTCCTACGAGCAGTACTTC	CASSLGRASYEQYF
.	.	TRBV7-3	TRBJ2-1	TGTGCCAGCAGACTGTCCCGGGACGCCGCCCTGAGCAATGAGCAGTTCTTC	CASRLSRDAALSNEQFF
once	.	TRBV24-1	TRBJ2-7	TGTGCCACCAGCCCCGGGTCAGGCCGGTCCTACGAGCAGTACTTC	CATSPGSGRSYEQYF
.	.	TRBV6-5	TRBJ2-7	TGTGCCAGCTGTCAGGCAAATATCTACGAGCAGTACTTC	CASCQANIYEQYF
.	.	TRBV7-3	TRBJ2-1	TGTGCCAGCAGCTTAAAGGCGGGGGCCGACTACAATGAGCAGTTCTTC	CASSLKAGADYNEQFF
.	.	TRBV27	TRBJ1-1	TGTGCCAGCAATGTCCTAAGAACCAAGAACACTGAAGCTTTCTTT	CASNVLRTKNTEAFF